One T cell receptor (beta chain) is described in this entry. The antigen remains unidentified. Germline and junction disagree at one end, which may indicate a read error. This sample stems from a study of post-analysis software for immune sequencing data. Study at large: The disease courses covered relapsing-remitting, secondary progressive and progressive-relapsing multiple sclerosis. Regarding the study as a whole: Multiple sclerosis patients had significantly lower normalized Chao1 diversity than controls. Patients carried roughly 5 TRBV segments more frequently than controls did, and TRBV5-6, TRBV5-1 and TRBV20-1 were among them.

The authors incorporated unique molecular identifiers into the TCR beta cDNA libraries. Starting from around 1 to 10 million T cells, the study yielded about 540,000 cDNA molecules. TCRdb independently ran MiXCR on the PCR reads; one entry per CDR3 protein. The sample records hundreds of thousands of distinct CDR3 sequences, roughly three fifths being singletons. CDR3 length: 16 amino acids. The germline V gene encodes CDR1 MNHEY and CDR2 SVGEGT. This chain joins TRBV6-2 or TRBV6-3 and TRBJ2-3, with 7 bases identical to TRBD1. The clonotype comes from a girl under 10 years old with multiple sclerosis. The sequencing input was blood. In DNA, the CDR3 is TGTGCCAGCAGCCTAAGACAGGGCCCGAGCACAGGTACGCAGTATTTT. This translates into CASSLRQGPSTGTQYF.